This TCR beta chain came from a study of blood T cell repertoires in COVID-19. Study summary: Spain, Italy and the United States supplied samples that represented acute and convalescent COVID-19. T cells, B-cell-depleted T cells, or PBMCs supplied cDNA or gDNA.

Methods used by the authors: Cell counts per sample came from amplifying reference gene primers. The table came from immunoSEQ multiplex PCR; TCRdb's copy has only in-frame clones and leaves some out. V and J calls and clone size are as listed in that table; D and trimming were resolved from the DNA. In the table there are 150,000 to 200,000 clones, 92% of which are singletons. This CDR3 spans 12 amino acids. Looked up from germline, CDR1 is SQVTM and CDR2 is ANQGSEA. Enrolled during active infection, Seattle patients were then followed longitudinally. Specimen: peripheral blood. The chain is built from TRBV29-1 and TRBJ1-1, with D possibly TRBD1 on 5 matching bases. The receptor was derived from a man under 40 with COVID-19, enrolled during active disease. The CDR3 here is CSLGSGGTEAFF. Here the CDR3 DNA reads TGCAGTTTAGGGTCGGGGGGCACTGAAGCTTTCTTT.